The source of this TCR beta chain is a study of a mutant IDH1 vaccine in newly diagnosed glioma. Time point meaning: week 11, during vaccination. It was 300 ug of mutant IDH1 20-mer peptide that made up each vaccine dose, given with topical imiquimod. On this clone itself: Its antigen remains unidentified.

Clones were read by immunoSEQ multiplex PCR, and TCRdb kept only the in-frame ones, dropping some. The sample shows fewer than 35,000 clones, around 89% of them seen only once. This CDR3 comprises 13 residues. Germline CDR1 reads SGHKS; CDR2 reads YYEKEE (reference sequence). Trimming shortened V by 0 bases and J by 7 bases, and 11 bases separated the two germline ends. V and J are TRBV5-5 and TRBJ2-7; D uncertain. The source is a man aged 18 to 29 with glioma. Specimen: PBMCs, collected from a glioma patient whose treatment included an IDH1 peptide vaccine. The CDR3 bases are TGTGCCAGCAGCTTGGGGCTGGGTTTTGAGCAGTACTTC. It specifies CASSLGLGFEQYF.